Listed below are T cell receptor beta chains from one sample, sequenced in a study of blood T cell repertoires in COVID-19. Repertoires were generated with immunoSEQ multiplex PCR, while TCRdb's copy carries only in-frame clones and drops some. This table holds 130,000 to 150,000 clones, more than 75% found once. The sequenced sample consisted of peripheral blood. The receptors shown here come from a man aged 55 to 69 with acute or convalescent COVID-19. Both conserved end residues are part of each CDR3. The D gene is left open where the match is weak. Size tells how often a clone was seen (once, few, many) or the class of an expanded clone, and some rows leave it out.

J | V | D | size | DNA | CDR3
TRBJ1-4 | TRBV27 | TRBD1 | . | TGTGCCAGCAGCCCAGGGGCAGGGGGCTTGGATGAAAAACTGTTTTTT | CASSPGAGGLDEKLFF
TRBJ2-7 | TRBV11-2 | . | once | TGTGCCAGCAGCCCTAGGGCAGGGGACCCCTACGAGCAGTACTTC | CASSPRAGDPYEQYF
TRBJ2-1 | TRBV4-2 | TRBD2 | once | TGTGCCAGCAGCCGAACAGGACTAGCGGGAGACAATGAGCAGTTCTTC | CASSRTGLAGDNEQFF
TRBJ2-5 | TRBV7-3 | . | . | TGTGCCAGCAGCTTAGGCACAGCTCAAGAGACCCAGTACTTC | CASSLGTAQETQYF
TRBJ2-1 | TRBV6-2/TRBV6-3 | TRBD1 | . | TGTGCCAGCAGTTACTCGAGGACAGGGGCCCCCAATGAGCAGTTCTTC | CASSYSRTGAPNEQFF
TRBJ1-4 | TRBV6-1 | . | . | TGTGCCAGCAGTGAAAGAGGGTTAAATGAAAAACTGTTTTTT | CASSERGLNEKLFF
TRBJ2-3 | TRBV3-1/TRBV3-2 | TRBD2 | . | TGTGCCAGCAGCCCCGATTGGCTAGCGGGGCAAGATACGCAGTATTTT | CASSPDWLAGQDTQYF
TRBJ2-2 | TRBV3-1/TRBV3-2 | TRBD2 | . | TGTGCCAGCAGCCAAGTTTTAGTTGGACTAGCGGCGAGGAACACCGGGGAGCTGTTTTTT | CASSQVLVGLAARNTGELFF
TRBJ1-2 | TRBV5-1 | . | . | TGCGCCAGCAGCCGTGGGGGGACCAACTATGGCTACACCTTC | CASSRGGTNYGYTF
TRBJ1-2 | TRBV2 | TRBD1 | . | TGTGCCAGTCGGATGATCGGACAGGGGGCAGGTGGCTACACCTTC | CASRMIGQGAGGYTF
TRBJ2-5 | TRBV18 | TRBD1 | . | TGTGCCAGCGTAACGTCCGCAGGGGGAGAAGGGGAGACCCAGTACTTC | CASVTSAGGEGETQYF
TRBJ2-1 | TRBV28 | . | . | TGTGCCAGCAGTTTAATCCAATGGGGGGTCAGCTCCTACAATGAGCAGTTCTTC | CASSLIQWGVSSYNEQFF
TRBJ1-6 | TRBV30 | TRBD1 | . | TGTGCCTCTAGGACAGGGAGCTCCTATAATTCACCCCTCCACTTT | CASRTGSSYNSPLHF
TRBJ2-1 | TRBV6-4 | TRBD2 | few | TGTGCCAGCAGTGATGCACGGGAGGGTGAGCAGTTCTTC | CASSDAREGEQFF
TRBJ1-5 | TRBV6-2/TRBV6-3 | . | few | TGTGCCAGCAGTGGGACTGTGAATCAGCCCCAGCATTTT | CASSGTVNQPQHF
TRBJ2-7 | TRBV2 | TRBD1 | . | TGTGCCAGAGGACAGGGATTGGGGGAGCAGTACTTC | CARGQGLGEQYF
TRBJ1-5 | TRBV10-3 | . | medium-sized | TGTGCCATCAGCGAAACTAATCAGCCCCAGCATTTT | CAISETNQPQHF
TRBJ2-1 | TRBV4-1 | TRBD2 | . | TGCGCCAGCAGCCAGATGGGACTAGGGGGGTTCAATGAGCAGTTCTTC | CASSQMGLGGFNEQFF
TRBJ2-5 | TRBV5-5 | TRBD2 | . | TGTGCCAGCAGCTTCAGCGGGAGCCCCCAAGAGACCCAGTACTTC | CASSFSGSPQETQYF
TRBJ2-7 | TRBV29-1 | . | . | TGCAGCGCAACACTAGCTAGAACCTACGAGCAGTACTTC | CSATLARTYEQYF
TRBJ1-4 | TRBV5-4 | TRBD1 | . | TGTGCCAGCAGCCCGGGACAGGGAGGCACTAATGAAAAACTGTTTTTT | CASSPGQGGTNEKLFF
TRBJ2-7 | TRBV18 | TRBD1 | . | TGTGCCAGCTCACGGGACAGCTCCTACGAGCAGTACTTC | CASSRDSSYEQYF
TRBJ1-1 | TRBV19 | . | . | TGTGCCAGTAGTCCCCCCGGACAGACATTTATTGAAGCTTTCTTT | CASSPPGQTFIEAFF
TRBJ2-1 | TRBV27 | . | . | TGTGCCGGGCAGTGCGCCAGCTCCTACAATGAGCAGTTCTTC | CAGQCASSYNEQFF
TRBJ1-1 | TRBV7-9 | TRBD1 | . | TGTGCCAGCAGCCCTATTGACAGGGATTGGAGTGAAGCTTTCTTT | CASSPIDRDWSEAFF
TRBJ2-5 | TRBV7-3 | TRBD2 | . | TGTGCCAGCAGCCTAGCGGGAGGGATCGGGGAGACCCAGTACTTC | CASSLAGGIGETQYF
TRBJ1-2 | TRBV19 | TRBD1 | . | TGTGCCAGTAGTTGGACAGGGAGAAGCTACACCTTC | CASSWTGRSYTF